The 9 T cell receptor beta chains listed next were all sequenced from one sample in a study of T cells in placental villitis. Sequencing used immunoSEQ v4. Sequencing used immunoSEQ multiplex PCR; TCRdb keeps in-frame clones, though not all of them. The table lists 3,000 to 3,500 clones, about 80% of them singletons, with under 20% in the top ten. Specimen: placental tissue containing maternal and fetal cells. The receptors were sampled from a human patient with infectious villitis; the placental T cells may come from both mother and fetus.

The gene calls are TRBV5-1 and TRBJ2-3, with TRBD2 matching 8 bases. The CDR3 consists of 15 residues. With 0 bases clipped from V and 3 bases from J, the junction kept 3 bases outside the gene matches. Germline lookup yields CDR1 SGHRS and CDR2 YFSETQ. CDR3 sequence: CASSLARGGTDTQYF. In DNA form, the CDR3 reads TGCGCCAGCAGCTTGGCCCGGGGGGGGACAGATACGCAGTATTTT. The full variable domain, completed using reference TRBV5-1 and TRBJ2-3, is KAGVTQTPRYLIKTRGQQVTLSCSPISGHRSVSWYQQTPGQGLQFLFEYFSETQRNKGNFPGRFSGRQFSNSRSEMNVSTLELGDSALYLCASSLARGGTDTQYFGPGTRLTVL.

The genes are TRBV30 and TRBJ2-7; D may match TRBD1 or TRBD2 (6 bases each). The CDR3 extends over 12 amino acids. Germline lookup yields CDR1 GTSNPN and CDR2 SVGIG (reference sequence). The V gene lost 5 bases and the J gene lost 5 bases, with 13 bases spanning the gap. The CDR3 is CAWGGTPNEQYF. The CDR3 DNA is TGTGCCTGGGGAGGGACACCGAACGAGCAGTACTTC.

The chain employs TRBV5-4 and TRBJ1-2; TRBD1 is a possible D gene (5 bases). Trimming shortened V by 7 bases and J by 4 bases, and 11 bases separated the two germline ends. CDR3 length: 12 residues. CDR1 SGHNT and CDR2 YYREEE come from the germline V gene (reference sequence). The CDR3 region has the DNA TGTGCCAGCTCCGGGACGTTCTATGGCTACACCTTC. As protein: CASSGTFYGYTF.

This clone was seen only a few times. The chain carries TRBV20-1 and TRBJ2-1; 8 bases align to TRBD2. The junction had 4 bases not matched to a gene; V was cut back by 3 bases and J by 3 bases. The CDR3 runs to 14 residues. Germline V gives CDR1 DFQATT, CDR2 SNEGSKA (reference sequence). The CDR3 coding sequence is TGCAGTGCTAGTTGGCTAGCGGGCTACAATGAGCAGTTCTTC. Its protein product is CSASWLAGYNEQFF.

The chain has TRBV7-9 and TRBJ1-2; 7 bases are a match to TRBD1. The CDR3 is made up of 16 amino acids. Germline V lookup: CDR1 SEHNR, CDR2 FQNEAQ (reference sequence). V dropped 1 base and J dropped 4; count of bases not matched to a gene: 9. CDR3 in DNA: TGTGCCAGCAGCTTAGAGGGGGCCAGGACGCTCTATGGCTACACCTTC. As protein: CASSLEGARTLYGYTF.

The chain is built from TRBV18 and TRBJ2-3, with D possibly matching TRBD2 (5 bases). Looked up from germline, CDR1 is KGHSH and CDR2 is LQKENI. The CDR3 totals 13 residues. Trimming removed 4 bases from V and 6 bases from J, with 11 bases in between. In DNA form, the CDR3 reads TGTGCCAGCTCACTGTTATCGGGGGATACGCAGTATTTT. This codes for CASSLLSGDTQYF.

The table lists this clone with a few counts. The chain carries TRBV19 and TRBJ2-5; TRBD2 agrees at 11 bases. The CDR3 length is 16 residues. Germline loops: CDR1 LNHDA, CDR2 SQIVND (reference sequence). The V and J ends lost 4 bases and 3 bases, in that order; junction bases with no gene match: 7. DNA of the CDR3: TGTGCCAGTAGTACCTCCGGGACTAGCGGAGAAGAGACCCAGTACTTC. Encoded protein: CASSTSGTSGEETQYF.

In its sample, this clone was seen once. This chain connects TRBV7-8 to TRBJ2-7, with 9 bases identical to TRBD1. CDR3 length equals 15 residues. Germline assignment: CDR1 SGHVS and CDR2 FQNEAQ. J gave up 4 bases and V 3 bases, and 7 bases lay outside the gene matches. CDR3: CASSFRGGTGYEQYF. The CDR3, as DNA: TGTGCCAGCAGCTTCCGTGGAGGGACAGGGTACGAGCAGTACTTC.

The chain combines TRBV9 with TRBJ2-2, with D uncertain. Germline-derived CDR1 and CDR2 are SGDLS and YYNGEE. Trimming took 0 bases from V and 5 from J, leaving 8 bases between them. This CDR3 is built from 14 residues. The CDR3 is CASSVAWRTGELFF. The CDR3 DNA follows: TGTGCCAGCAGCGTAGCTTGGAGAACCGGGGAGCTGTTTTTT.